This TCR beta chain derives from a study of blood T cell repertoires in COVID-19. Across the study: The United States, Italy and Spain supplied acute and convalescent COVID-19 samples. Sources were T cells, B-cell-depleted T cells, or PBMCs; the material itself was cDNA or gDNA.

Per the germline V gene, CDR1 is SGHRS and CDR2 is YFSETQ. Trimming cost V 1 base and J 2 bases; bases outside gene matches: 2. The CDR3 is 14 amino acids. Source study methods: Estimation of nucleated cell counts relied on the amplification of reference gene primers. Repertoires were generated with immunoSEQ multiplex PCR, while TCRdb's copy carries only in-frame clones and drops some. V, J and clone size are those of that table, while D and trimming were read from the DNA. The sample holds approximately 200,000 clones, 84% seen once. Two negative PCRs, clearance, or symptom resolution characterized the recovered Cohort 3 donors. A word on this clone: Other DNA sequences in this specimen translate into the identical CDR3.

Sequenced input: PBMCs or T cells enriched from blood (not recorded which). The J gene is TRBJ1-2, the V gene TRBV5-1; 7 bases are shared with TRBD1. The receptor was derived from a man aged 60 to 69 who had recovered from COVID-19. The DNA for the CDR3 is TGCGCCAGCAGCTTGACGACAGGGAACTATGGCTACACCTTC. Translated: CASSLTTGNYGYTF.